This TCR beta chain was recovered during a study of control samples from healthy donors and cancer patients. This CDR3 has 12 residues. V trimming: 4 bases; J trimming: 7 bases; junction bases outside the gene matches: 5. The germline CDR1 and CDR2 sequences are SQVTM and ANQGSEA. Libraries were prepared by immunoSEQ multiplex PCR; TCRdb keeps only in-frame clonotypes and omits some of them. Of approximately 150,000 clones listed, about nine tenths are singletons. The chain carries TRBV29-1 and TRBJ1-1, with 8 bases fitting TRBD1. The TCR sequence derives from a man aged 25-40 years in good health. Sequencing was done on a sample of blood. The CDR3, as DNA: TGCAGCGTTGCGGACAGGGTAAATGAAGCTTTCTTT. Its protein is CSVADRVNEAFF. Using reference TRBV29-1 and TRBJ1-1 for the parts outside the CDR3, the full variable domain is SAVISQKPSRDICQRGTSLTIQCQVDSQVTMMFWYRQQPGQSLTLIATANQGSEATYESGFVIDKFPISRPNLTFSTLTVSNMSPEDSSIYLCSVADRVNEAFFGQGTRLTVV.